This TCR beta chain was documented in a study of sequential checkpoint blockade in melanoma. Study-level background: First-line arms were nivolumab then ipilimumab, or the reverse, randomized 1:1.

Treatment given: randomized to nivolumab then ipilimumab (arm A) or the reverse (arm B). DNA-damaging chemotherapy had not been given to any patient beforehand. In germline, CDR1 is SGHVS, CDR2 FQNEAQ. The V end lost 3 bases, the J end lost 2 bases, and 6 bases lay between the germline ends. The CDR3 is 13 amino acids. This clone showed up just once. The protocol was immunoSEQ multiplex PCR, while the TCRdb copy is restricted to in-frame clones and leaves out a portion. This table has roughly 30,000 clones, approximately 86% appearing once. The sequenced sample was CD8+ T cells sorted from blood (inferred from file names), obtained from a patient given nivolumab and ipilimumab in sequence. V usage is TRBV7-8 and J usage is TRBJ2-3, with no clear D. The sequence was collected from a human donor with melanoma. The CDR3 protein is CASSFQDTDTQYF. CDR3 in DNA: TGTGCCAGCAGCTTCCAGGACACAGATACGCAGTATTTT.